This T cell receptor beta chain appears in the sequencing data of a study of cytomegalovirus exposure and HLA in healthy donors. It was with 60 Vbeta and 13 Jbeta primers that the PCR ran. Repertoires were generated with immunoSEQ multiplex PCR, while TCRdb's copy carries only in-frame clones and drops some. The sample holds 60,000 to 75,000 clones. The CDR3 length is 15 residues. CDR1 and CDR2 (germline): MNHNS, SASEGT. The V gene lost 4 bases and the J gene lost 6 bases, with 16 bases spanning the gap. Study findings and constraints: For most subjects, TCR beta sequences were reported to predict HLA-A and HLA-B alleles with accuracy.

Details on this clone: The antigen is unknown.

This sequence was found in a female donor in good health and CMV-seropositive. This rearrangement joins TRBV6-1 to TRBJ2-1, with D perhaps matching TRBD2 (6 bases). What was sequenced was PBMCs. The CDR3 nucleotides are TGTGCCAGCAGTGCGGGACTCCCAATGGGCAATGAGCAGTTCTTC. Protein sequence: CASSAGLPMGNEQFF.